The entry that follows covers one TCR beta chain sequence. This sample was included in a study of T cell changes during pregnancy in multiple sclerosis. V lost 6 bases to trimming and J lost 8 bases; unmatched junction nucleotides: 8. Germline V CDR1 and CDR2: MGHDK, SYGVNS. The CDR3 covers 15 residues. Clones were read by immunoSEQ multiplex PCR, and TCRdb kept only the in-frame ones, dropping some. The table includes fewer than 55,000 clones, approximately 90% detected once. V and J are TRBV25-1 and TRBJ1-6; 9 positions match TRBD1. The TCR sequence derives from a female donor with multiple sclerosis, enrolled in a pregnancy study. The sequences come from peripheral blood, collected in the first trimester of pregnancy. The CDR3 sequence: CASSGAGTGYSPLHF. The CDR3, as DNA: TGTGCCAGCAGCGGGGCAGGGACAGGGTATTCACCCCTCCACTTT.